The rows below give T cell receptor beta chains drawn from one sample of a study of T-cell reconstitution after alpha-beta-depleted transplantation in children. TCRdb recomputed calls from the PCR reads with MiXCR, one row per CDR3 protein. Of more than 90,000 distinct CDR3 sequences listed, roughly 8.4% are singletons. Here the sequenced sample was PBMCs from the stem cell graft donor, taken from the stem cell graft. These receptor sequences come from a human donor who donated a stem cell graft to a child with congenital amegakaryocytic thrombocytopenia. Both conserved end residues are part of each CDR3. The order of the fields is D gene, V gene, J gene, clone size, CDR3 DNA, CDR3 protein. D genes are given only for firm matches. Rows may omit the clone size; those that give it use once, few, many or a size class.

D gene: -
V gene: TRBV28
J gene: TRBJ1-2
clone size: many
CDR3 DNA: TGTGCCAGCAGTGATATCAAGTCGAGCTACACCTTC
CDR3 protein: CASSDIKSSYTF

D gene: -
V gene: TRBV6-1
J gene: TRBJ1-2
clone size: many
CDR3 DNA: TGTGCCAGCAAACTTACCTATGGCTACACCTTC
CDR3 protein: CASKLTYGYTF

D gene: TRBD1
V gene: TRBV5-1
J gene: TRBJ1-1
clone size: many
CDR3 DNA: TGCGCCAGCAGCTCACAGGGGGCGCGGGACACTGAAGCTTTCTTT
CDR3 protein: CASSSQGARDTEAFF

D gene: -
V gene: TRBV29-1
J gene: TRBJ2-4
clone size: many
CDR3 DNA: TGCAGCGTTCAGGGGGGGGCCAAAAACATTCAGTACTTC
CDR3 protein: CSVQGGAKNIQYF

D gene: TRBD2
V gene: TRBV5-6
J gene: TRBJ2-1
clone size: many
CDR3 DNA: TGTGCCAGCAGCATACAACTAGCGGAGAGCTCCTACAATGAGCAGTTCTTC
CDR3 protein: CASSIQLAESSYNEQFF

D gene: -
V gene: TRBV12-3/TRBV12-4
J gene: TRBJ2-2
clone size: -
CDR3 DNA: TGTGCCAGCAGCCCGGACAGTAACACCGGGGAGCTGTTTTTT
CDR3 protein: CASSPDSNTGELFF

D gene: -
V gene: TRBV5-1
J gene: TRBJ2-7
clone size: many
CDR3 DNA: TGCGCCAGCAGCTTGGATCGGGCCTTTTCCTACGAGCAGTACTTC
CDR3 protein: CASSLDRAFSYEQYF

D gene: TRBD2
V gene: TRBV7-2
J gene: TRBJ2-3
clone size: many
CDR3 DNA: TGTGCCAGCAGCTTAATTGCGGGAGATTCAGATACGCAGTATTTT
CDR3 protein: CASSLIAGDSDTQYF

D gene: TRBD2
V gene: TRBV3-1
J gene: TRBJ2-3
clone size: few
CDR3 DNA: TGTGCCAGCAGCCAAGACGCTAGCGGGGTTGGTACGCAGTATTTT
CDR3 protein: CASSQDASGVGTQYF

D gene: -
V gene: TRBV15
J gene: TRBJ1-3
clone size: many
CDR3 DNA: TGTGCCACCAGCAGCCCTCTTCCCTCTGGAAACACCATATATTTT
CDR3 protein: CATSSPLPSGNTIYF

D gene: -
V gene: TRBV12-3/TRBV12-4
J gene: TRBJ1-4
clone size: many
CDR3 DNA: TGTGCCAGCAGTCGGGAGGAGTTACTGTTTTTT
CDR3 protein: CASSREELLFF

D gene: -
V gene: TRBV4-2
J gene: TRBJ1-5
clone size: many
CDR3 DNA: TGTGCCAGCAGCCAAGACCAGGGGAGTCATCAGCCCCAGCATTTT
CDR3 protein: CASSQDQGSHQPQHF

D gene: -
V gene: TRBV7-2
J gene: TRBJ2-2
clone size: many
CDR3 DNA: TGTGCCAGTGAGACTTTGGGCGGGACCACCGGGGAGCTGTTTTTT
CDR3 protein: CASETLGGTTGELFF

D gene: TRBD2
V gene: TRBV20-1
J gene: TRBJ2-5
clone size: many
CDR3 DNA: TGCAGTGCTAGAGATCCTAGCGGGATAGAACAGACCCAGTACTTC
CDR3 protein: CSARDPSGIEQTQYF

D gene: -
V gene: TRBV11-2
J gene: TRBJ1-1
clone size: many
CDR3 DNA: TGTGCCAGCAGCCACCTCAAGGGGCCAAAAAAGGCTTTCTTT
CDR3 protein: CASSHLKGPKKAFF

D gene: -
V gene: TRBV6-2/TRBV6-3
J gene: TRBJ1-2
clone size: many
CDR3 DNA: TGTGCCTCGGCAGGTATCTATGGCTACACCTTC
CDR3 protein: CASAGIYGYTF

D gene: TRBD2
V gene: TRBV27
J gene: TRBJ2-1
clone size: many
CDR3 DNA: TGTGCCAGCAGTTCTTTGGGGGAGGGTGAGCAGTTCTTC
CDR3 protein: CASSSLGEGEQFF

D gene: TRBD1
V gene: TRBV12-3/TRBV12-4
J gene: TRBJ1-2
clone size: many
CDR3 DNA: TGTGCCAGCAGCGTACAGGGGGAAACTAACTATGGCTACACCTTC
CDR3 protein: CASSVQGETNYGYTF

D gene: TRBD2
V gene: TRBV6-1
J gene: TRBJ2-3
clone size: few
CDR3 DNA: TGTGCCAGCAGTCCCGGGGGGAGCACAGATACGCAGTATTTT
CDR3 protein: CASSPGGSTDTQYF

D gene: TRBD2
V gene: TRBV7-2
J gene: TRBJ2-1
clone size: many
CDR3 DNA: TGTGCCAGCAGCTTAGAGGGACTACCATACAATGAGCAGTTCTTC
CDR3 protein: CASSLEGLPYNEQFF

D gene: -
V gene: TRBV5-1
J gene: TRBJ2-6
clone size: many
CDR3 DNA: TGCGCCAGCAGCTCGACAGAGGCTGGGGCCAACGTCCTGACTTTC
CDR3 protein: CASSSTEAGANVLTF

D gene: -
V gene: TRBV5-6
J gene: TRBJ2-5
clone size: many
CDR3 DNA: TGTGCCAGCAGCTTGGGTCGTTTCCAAGAGACCCAGTACTTC
CDR3 protein: CASSLGRFQETQYF

D gene: -
V gene: TRBV20-1
J gene: TRBJ2-1
clone size: many
CDR3 DNA: TGCAGTGCTAGTAAGGAGGGGACCTACAATGAGCAGTTCTTC
CDR3 protein: CSASKEGTYNEQFF

D gene: TRBD2
V gene: TRBV5-1
J gene: TRBJ2-1
clone size: -
CDR3 DNA: TGCGCCAGCAGGGGGACTAGCGGGAAGAATGAGCAGTTCTTC
CDR3 protein: CASRGTSGKNEQFF

D gene: -
V gene: TRBV5-6
J gene: TRBJ1-1
clone size: -
CDR3 DNA: TGTGCCAGCAGCTTATTCCGGGGAATGAACACTGAAGCTTTCTTC
CDR3 protein: CASSLFRGMNTEAFF

D gene: TRBD1
V gene: TRBV5-5
J gene: TRBJ1-1
clone size: -
CDR3 DNA: TGTGCCAGCAGCTTGGGGACAGGACCGAACACTGAAGCTTTCTTT
CDR3 protein: CASSLGTGPNTEAFF

D gene: TRBD1
V gene: TRBV18
J gene: TRBJ2-7
clone size: many
CDR3 DNA: TGTGCCAGCTCGTTACAGGGGGACTCCTACGAGCAGTACTTC
CDR3 protein: CASSLQGDSYEQYF

D gene: TRBD1
V gene: TRBV18
J gene: TRBJ1-1
clone size: many
CDR3 DNA: TGTGCCAGCTCGATAGTTAGGGGGCGGATGAACACTGAAGCTTTCTTT
CDR3 protein: CASSIVRGRMNTEAFF